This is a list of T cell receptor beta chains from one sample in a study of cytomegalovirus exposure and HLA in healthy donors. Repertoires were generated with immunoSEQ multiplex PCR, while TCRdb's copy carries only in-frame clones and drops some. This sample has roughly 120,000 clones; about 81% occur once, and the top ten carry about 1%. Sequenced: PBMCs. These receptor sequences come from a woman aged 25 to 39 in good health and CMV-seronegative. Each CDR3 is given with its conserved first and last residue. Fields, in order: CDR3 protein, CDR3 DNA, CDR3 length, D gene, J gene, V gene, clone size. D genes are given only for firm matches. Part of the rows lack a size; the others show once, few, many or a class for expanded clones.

CASHIYPGTGGAEAFF TGTGCCAGCCACATTTACCCTGGGACAGGGGGAGCTGAAGCTTTCTTT 16 TRBD1 TRBJ1-1 TRBV2 NA
CASSAQGSGNTEAFF TGTGCCAGCAGTGCACAGGGGTCCGGGAACACTGAAGCTTTCTTT 15 TRBD1 TRBJ1-1 TRBV6-1 NA
CASSLDTGTGDTQYF TGTGCCAGCAGCTTGGATACAGGGACAGGAGATACGCAGTATTTT 15 TRBD1 TRBJ2-3 TRBV5-5 NA
CASSGGGYSNQPQHF TGTGCCAGCAGTGGAGGGGGTTATAGCAATCAGCCCCAGCATTTT 15 NA TRBJ1-5 TRBV2 once
CASSLAGDADTQYF TGTGCCAGCAGCTTAGCGGGAGACGCAGATACGCAGTATTTT 14 NA TRBJ2-3 TRBV11-2 NA
CSVELGLSYEQYF TGCAGCGTTGAATTGGGACTCTCCTACGAGCAGTACTTC 13 NA TRBJ2-7 TRBV29-1 NA
CASSLDQGSSEQFF TGTGCCAGCAGCTTAGACCAGGGTAGTAGTGAGCAGTTCTTC 14 NA TRBJ2-1 TRBV7-2 NA
CASSRGLATYNEQFF TGTGCCAGCAGCAGAGGACTAGCCACCTACAATGAGCAGTTCTTC 15 TRBD2 TRBJ2-1 TRBV6-5 NA
CASSLGEINEQFF TGTGCCAGCAGCTTAGGGGAGATAAATGAGCAGTTCTTC 13 NA TRBJ2-1 TRBV7-9 NA
CASSLSRPSGASTDTQYF TGTGCCAGCAGCTTAAGCCGACCTAGCGGAGCTAGCACAGATACGCAGTATTTT 18 TRBD2 TRBJ2-3 TRBV5-8 NA
CASSPTQGAKNIQYF TGTGCCAGCAGTCCGACGCAGGGGGCGAAAAACATTCAGTACTTC 15 TRBD1 TRBJ2-4 TRBV11-1 NA
CASSVAGQGYEQYF TGTGCCAGCAGCGTAGCGGGACAGGGGTACGAGCAGTACTTC 14 TRBD1 TRBJ2-7 TRBV9 few
CASSLGGTNTDTQYF TGTGCCAGCAGCTTAGGCGGGACTAACACAGATACGCAGTATTTT 15 TRBD2 TRBJ2-3 TRBV7-3 few
CASSRGSLETQYF TGTGCCAGCAGCCGAGGGTCCCTGGAGACCCAGTACTTC 13 NA TRBJ2-5 TRBV14 NA
CASSLGGTYYNEQFF TGTGCCAGCAGCCTCGGGGGGACATACTACAATGAGCAGTTCTTC 15 NA TRBJ2-1 TRBV6-1 NA
CASSRTRGTGNTEAFF TGTGCCAGTAGTCGAACACGCGGGACAGGGAACACTGAAGCTTTCTTT 16 TRBD1 TRBJ1-1 TRBV19 NA
CAISIAGGPDEQYF TGTGCCATTAGTATAGCGGGAGGGCCCGACGAGCAGTACTTC 14 TRBD2 TRBJ2-7 TRBV19 NA
CSSSLRRGPGEQYF TGTTCCAGCAGCTTAAGGCGAGGGCCCGGCGAGCAGTACTTC 14 NA TRBJ2-7 TRBV7-9 NA
CASSSPGASRGQETQYF TGTGCCAGCAGCTCGCCAGGGGCTAGCAGGGGCCAGGAGACCCAGTACTTC 17 NA TRBJ2-5 TRBV7-9 NA
CASSGGTSGGVSYNEQFF TGTGCCAGCTCGGGAGGGACTAGCGGGGGGGTCTCCTACAATGAGCAGTTCTTC 18 TRBD2 TRBJ2-1 TRBV7-3 NA
CASSVEAGGFTEAFF TGTGCCAGCAGCGTAGAAGCAGGTGGTTTCACTGAAGCTTTCTTT 15 NA TRBJ1-1 TRBV9 NA
CASSRNQGNEQFF TGTGCCAGCAGCCGGAACCAGGGGAATGAGCAGTTCTTC 13 NA TRBJ2-1 TRBV6-5 NA
CASSLLDRAISEQYF TGTGCCAGCTCACTGCTGGACAGGGCCATATCCGAGCAGTACTTC 15 TRBD1 TRBJ2-7 TRBV18 NA
CASRYRVLSTNTGELFF TGTGCCAGCAGGTACAGGGTTCTCTCCACTAACACCGGGGAGCTGTTTTTT 17 NA TRBJ2-2 TRBV5-6 once
CASSRSLAEEAFF TGTGCCAGCAGTCGAAGTCTCGCGGAGGAAGCTTTCTTT 13 NA TRBJ1-1 TRBV27 NA
CASSSNLGGDSTDTQYF TGCGCCAGCAGCTCAAACCTTGGGGGGGATAGCACAGATACGCAGTATTTT 17 TRBD2 TRBJ2-3 TRBV5-1 NA
CAWGQGGYTGELFF TGTGCCTGGGGACAGGGGGGTTACACCGGGGAGCTGTTTTTT 14 TRBD1 TRBJ2-2 TRBV30 NA
CASSQAGLAGRNTEAFF TGCGCCAGCAGCCAAGCAGGATTGGCCGGCAGGAACACTGAAGCTTTCTTT 17 NA TRBJ1-1 TRBV4-3 NA
CASRSPGTSVNEQFF TGTGCCAGCAGAAGTCCCGGGACTAGCGTCAATGAGCAGTTCTTC 15 TRBD2 TRBJ2-1 TRBV7-9 NA
CASSMKRNTEAFF TGTGCCAGCAGTATGAAGAGGAACACTGAAGCTTTCTTT 13 NA TRBJ1-1 TRBV27 NA
CASSPFGDNEQFF TGTGCCAGCAGCCCGTTCGGGGACAATGAGCAGTTCTTC 13 NA TRBJ2-1 TRBV7-2 once
CASSLRGLAGVTGELFF TGTGCCAGCAGCCTCCGGGGACTAGCGGGGGTTACCGGGGAGCTGTTTTTT 17 TRBD2 TRBJ2-2 TRBV7-9 NA
CASSPTGGRTDTQYF TGTGCCAGCAGCCCTACCGGGGGGCGGACAGATACGCAGTATTTT 15 NA TRBJ2-3 TRBV7-6 NA
CASSESYRGEGEAFF TGCGCCAGCAGTGAGTCCTACAGGGGAGAGGGTGAAGCTTTCTTT 15 TRBD1 TRBJ1-1 TRBV10-1 NA
CAGSLGSGSSYEQYF TGTGCCGGCAGCTTAGGGAGCGGGAGCTCCTACGAGCAGTACTTC 15 TRBD2 TRBJ2-7 TRBV7-2 NA
CASSPASGGATNEKLFF TGTGCCAGCAGCCCAGCGTCAGGGGGAGCAACTAATGAAAAACTGTTTTTT 17 NA TRBJ1-4 TRBV21-1 NA
CASSTGTGGTYEQYF TGTGCCAGTAGTACCGGGACAGGGGGTACGTACGAGCAGTACTTC 15 TRBD1 TRBJ2-7 TRBV19 NA
CASSEGAVGGYTF TGTGCCAGCAGTGAGGGGGCCGTGGGTGGCTACACCTTC 13 NA TRBJ1-2 TRBV2 NA
CASSYGGSGTQYF TGTGCCAGCAGTTACGGCGGATCGGGGACCCAGTACTTC 13 NA TRBJ2-5 TRBV6-5 NA
CATEPGQMNTGELFF TGTGCCACCGAACCGGGACAGATGAACACCGGGGAGCTGTTTTTT 15 TRBD1 TRBJ2-2 TRBV15 NA
CASKSPQGVNTEAFF TGTGCCAGCAAGTCGCCCCAGGGGGTGAACACTGAAGCTTTCTTT 15 TRBD1 TRBJ1-1 TRBV19 NA
CASSIPQGNTEAFF TGTGCCAGCAGTATCCCACAGGGAAACACTGAAGCTTTCTTT 14 NA TRBJ1-1 TRBV27 NA